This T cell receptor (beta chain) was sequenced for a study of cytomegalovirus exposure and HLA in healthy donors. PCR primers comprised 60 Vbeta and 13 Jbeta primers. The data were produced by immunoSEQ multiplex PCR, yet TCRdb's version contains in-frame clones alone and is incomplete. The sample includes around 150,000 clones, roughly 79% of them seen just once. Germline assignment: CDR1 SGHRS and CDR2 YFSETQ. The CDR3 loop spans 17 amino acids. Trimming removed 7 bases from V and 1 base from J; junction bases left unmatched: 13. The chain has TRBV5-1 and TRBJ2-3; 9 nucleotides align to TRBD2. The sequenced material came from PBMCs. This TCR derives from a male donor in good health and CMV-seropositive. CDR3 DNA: TGCGCCAGCGCCTCGCACGGGGCGGGGGGGCGCACAGATACGCAGTATTTT. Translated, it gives CASASHGAGGRTDTQYF.